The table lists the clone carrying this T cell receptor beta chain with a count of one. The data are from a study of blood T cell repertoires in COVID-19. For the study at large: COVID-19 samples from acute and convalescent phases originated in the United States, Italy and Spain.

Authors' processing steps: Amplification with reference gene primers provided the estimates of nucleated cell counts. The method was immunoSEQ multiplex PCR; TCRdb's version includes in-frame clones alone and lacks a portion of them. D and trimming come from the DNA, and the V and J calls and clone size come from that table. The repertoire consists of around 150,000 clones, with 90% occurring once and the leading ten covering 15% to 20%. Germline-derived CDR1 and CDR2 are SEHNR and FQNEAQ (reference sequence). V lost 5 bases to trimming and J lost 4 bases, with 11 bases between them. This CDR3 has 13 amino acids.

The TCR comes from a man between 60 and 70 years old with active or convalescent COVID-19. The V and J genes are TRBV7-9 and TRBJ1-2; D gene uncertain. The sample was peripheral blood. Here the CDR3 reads CASSLSTAYGYTF. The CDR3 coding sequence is TGTGCCAGCAGCCTAAGCACAGCCTATGGCTACACCTTC. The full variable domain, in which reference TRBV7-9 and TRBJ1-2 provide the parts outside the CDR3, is DTGVSQNPRHKITKRGQNVTFRCDPISEHNRLYWYRQTLGQGPEFLTYFQNEAQLEKSRLLSDRFSAERPKGSFSTLEIQRTEQGDSAMYLCASSLSTAYGYTFGSGTRLTVV.